The rows below give T cell receptor beta chains drawn from one sample of a study of identical twins. MiXCR, run by TCRdb on the 5' RACE reads, gives a single entry per CDR3 protein. The sample records 200,000 to 300,000 distinct CDR3 sequences, 8% to 11% being singletons. Material for sequencing was memory T cells sorted from blood. The origin of the receptors is a man between 50 and 59 years old in good health. Each CDR3 is given with its conserved first and last residue. The order of the fields is V gene, clone size, D gene, J gene, CDR3 protein, CDR3 DNA. The D gene is left open where the match is weak. Size is stated for part of the rows, as once, few or many counts, or as a class when the clone is expanded.

TRBV7-6	few	TRBD2	TRBJ2-1	CASSPPGLRGYNEQFF	TGTGCCAGCAGCCCACCGGGACTACGTGGCTACAATGAGCAGTTCTTC
TRBV6-2/TRBV6-3	-	-	TRBJ2-2	CASRFRRYTGELFF	TGTGCCAGCAGATTTCGGCGGTACACCGGGGAGCTGTTTTTT
TRBV7-2	-	TRBD2	TRBJ2-1	CASSTATSGGTYNEQFF	TGTGCCAGCAGCACCGCTACTAGCGGGGGGACTTACAATGAGCAGTTCTTC
TRBV20-1	-	-	TRBJ2-5	CSARDLRRTQETQYF	TGCAGTGCTAGAGATCTTCGTCGGACCCAAGAGACCCAGTACTTC
TRBV4-3	-	-	TRBJ2-1	CASSQDSFSNEQFF	TGCGCCAGCAGCCAAGATTCCTTTTCCAATGAGCAGTTCTTC
TRBV7-9	-	-	TRBJ2-5	CASSHREISRETQYF	TGTGCCAGCAGCCACCGGGAGATCAGTCGAGAGACCCAGTACTTC
TRBV12-3/TRBV12-4	many	-	TRBJ2-7	CASQSRENSYEQYF	TGTGCCAGCCAGTCGCGGGAAAACTCCTACGAGCAGTACTTC
TRBV6-1	many	-	TRBJ1-4	CASSNPPGGGSNEKLFF	TGTGCCAGCAGTAATCCCCCCGGGGGAGGATCTAATGAAAAACTGTTTTTT
TRBV12-3/TRBV12-4	many	-	TRBJ1-5	CASTKDGYSNQPQHF	TGTGCCAGCACCAAGGACGGATATAGCAATCAGCCCCAGCATTTT
TRBV7-8	many	-	TRBJ1-2	CASSLPGAQDGYTF	TGTGCCAGCAGCTTACCGGGGGCGCAAGATGGCTACACCTTC
TRBV20-1	-	-	TRBJ2-7	CSARDLIGEQYF	TGCAGTGCTAGAGATTTGATCGGCGAGCAGTACTTC
TRBV4-2	-	TRBD1	TRBJ1-6	CASSQGDRGQPPLHF	TGTGCCAGCAGCCAAGGGGACAGGGGGCAACCACCCCTCCACTTT
TRBV6-1	-	-	TRBJ2-7	CASSDRTEAYEQYF	TGTGCCAGCAGTGACAGAACAGAGGCCTACGAGCAGTACTTC
TRBV12-3/TRBV12-4	few	-	TRBJ1-4	CASSLVFEKLFF	TGTGCCAGCAGTTTGGTGTTTGAAAAACTGTTTTTT
TRBV24-1	-	-	TRBJ2-1	CATTSVTYNEQFF	TGTGCCACCACTAGCGTTACCTACAATGAGCAGTTCTTC
TRBV7-2	few	-	TRBJ1-4	CASSPGKSNEKLFF	TGTGCCAGCAGCCCAGGGAAATCTAATGAAAAACTGTTTTTT
TRBV5-1	few	TRBD1	TRBJ1-6	CASSQTGDLGNSPLHF	TGCGCCAGCAGCCAAACAGGGGACCTCGGGAATTCACCCCTCCACTTT
TRBV14	few	TRBD2	TRBJ2-1	CASTGRRGGYNEQFF	TGTGCCAGCACCGGGAGGCGGGGAGGTTACAATGAGCAGTTCTTC
TRBV7-9	many	-	TRBJ2-1	CASSRDFNEQFF	TGTGCCAGCAGCCGGGACTTTAATGAGCAGTTCTTC
TRBV18	many	-	TRBJ2-1	CASSPEVGEQFF	TGTGCCAGCTCACCAGAGGTCGGTGAGCAGTTCTTC
TRBV4-3	many	TRBD2	TRBJ2-7	CASSQGTSGSPYEQYF	TGCGCCAGCAGCCAAGGGACTAGCGGGAGTCCCTACGAGCAGTACTTC
TRBV7-2	few	-	TRBJ2-7	CASSWDGWGEQYF	TGTGCCAGCAGCTGGGACGGATGGGGCGAGCAGTACTTC
TRBV13	many	-	TRBJ1-1	CASSLRGGDTEAFF	TGTGCCAGCAGCTTAAGAGGGGGGGACACTGAAGCTTTCTTT
TRBV27	many	-	TRBJ2-3	CASSLGVASGQYF	TGTGCCAGCAGTTTAGGTGTGGCAAGCGGCCAGTATTTT
TRBV7-9	many	-	TRBJ2-3	CASSLTGFTDTQYF	TGTGCCAGCAGCCTGACCGGGTTCACAGATACGCAGTATTTT
TRBV12-3/TRBV12-4	many	TRBD1	TRBJ1-4	CASSAWTGANEKLFF	TGTGCCAGCAGTGCCTGGACAGGGGCAAATGAAAAACTGTTTTTT
TRBV5-8	many	-	TRBJ2-1	CASSLRAGDEQFF	TGTGCCAGCAGCTTGAGGGCAGGGGATGAGCAGTTCTTC
TRBV15	many	-	TRBJ1-3	CATSRGPSGNTIYF	TGTGCCACCAGCAGAGGCCCCTCTGGAAACACCATATATTTT
TRBV10-3	many	-	TRBJ1-5	CAISESGDQPQHF	TGTGCCATCAGTGAGTCAGGGGATCAGCCCCAGCATTTT
TRBV4-2	many	-	TRBJ1-6	CASSQGVRGNSPLHF	TGTGCCAGCAGCCAGGGGGTCAGGGGAAATTCACCCCTCCACTTT
TRBV9	few	-	TRBJ2-1	CASSVAQYNEQFF	TGTGCCAGCAGCGTAGCACAGTACAATGAGCAGTTCTTC
TRBV7-9	-	TRBD1	TRBJ2-5	CASSRPTGETQYF	TGTGCCAGCAGCCGCCCGACAGGGGAGACCCAGTACTTC